Shown below are 11 T cell receptor beta chains from a single sample sequenced in a study of shared clonotypes between healthy human individuals. Repertoires were generated with immunoSEQ multiplex PCR, while TCRdb's copy carries only in-frame clones and drops some. This sample has around 2,000,000 clones, with approximately 94% found just once. Naivety among CD8 cells was defined by CD45RO negativity and positive CCR7 selection, thereby excluding terminally differentiated effector memory CD45RA+ cells. Sequencing input: naive CD8+ T cells from PBMCs. The receptors were gathered from a man younger than 30 in good health. Some clones in this sample may be carry-over from other donors' samples.

The chain employs TRBV7-8 and TRBJ1-2; D is unclear. The CDR3 totals 13 residues. In germline, CDR1 is SGHVS, CDR2 FQNEAQ. V lost 5 bases to trimming and J lost 1 base, with 8 bases between them. CDR3 amino acids: CASSQLHNYGYTF. The CDR3 DNA follows: TGTGCCAGCAGCCAACTACATAACTATGGCTACACCTTC.

V and J are TRBV28 and TRBJ1-1; 8 bases fit TRBD1. CDR3 size: 16 residues. The junction had 10 bases not matched to a gene; V was cut back by 3 bases and J by 4 bases. Germline CDR1 and CDR2: MDHEN and SYDVKM. The CDR3 region has the DNA TGTGCCAGCAGTTTGAAGCAGGGGGCTGTGGGCACTGAAGCTTTCTTT. Its translation: CASSLKQGAVGTEAFF. The variable domain in full, with the rest retrieved from reference TRBV28 and TRBJ1-1, is DVKVTQSSRYLVKRTGEKVFLECVQDMDHENMFWYRQDPGLGLRLIYFSYDVKMKEKGDIPEGYSVSREKKERFSLILESASTNQTSMYLCASSLKQGAVGTEAFFGQGTRLTVV.

V gene TRBV4-1 combines with J gene TRBJ1-2, with 8 bases lining up with TRBD1. The CDR3 is 13 residues long. CDR1 is MGHRA, CDR2 YSYEKL, per germline. J was trimmed by 6 bases and V by 1 base; bases with no gene match: 1. DNA for the CDR3: TGCGCCAGCAGCCAAGGGACAGGGAATGGCTACACCTTC. This encodes CASSQGTGNGYTF.

The chain recombines TRBV29-1 with TRBJ2-1; 8 bases fit TRBD1. Germline V CDR1 and CDR2: SQVTM, ANQGSEA. This CDR3 spans 16 amino acids. Losses at the gene ends were 4 bases for V and 5 bases for J; bases not matched to a gene: 13. CDR3 region: CSVGRDGTGPNNEQFF. The CDR3 bases are TGCAGCGTTGGGAGGGACGGGACAGGCCCTAACAATGAGCAGTTCTTC.

The rearrangement joins TRBV7-2 to TRBJ2-2; no clear D. Deletions cut 5 bases from V and 5 bases from J, with 21 bases between. Germline V CDR1 and CDR2: SGHTA, FQGNSA. The length of the CDR3 is 17 residues. The CDR3 nucleotides are TGTGCCAGCAGCCCCAACCTTCCCAGGTATGGGACCGGGGAGCTGTTTTTT. Amino acid sequence: CASSPNLPRYGTGELFF.

The chain uses TRBV18 and TRBJ2-3; D unclear. CDR1 KGHSH and CDR2 LQKENI come from the germline V gene. The CDR3 totals 16 residues. The germline V and J ends were trimmed by 4 bases and 2 bases, with 16 bases remaining between them. CDR3 region: CASSHEPTRLTDTQYF. CDR3 coding DNA: TGTGCCAGCTCACATGAGCCGACACGCCTCACAGATACGCAGTATTTT.

The V call is TRBV7-4, the J call TRBJ1-6; possible D gene TRBD1, 5 bases. The CDR3 has 16 residues. Per germline, CDR1 SGHVT and CDR2 SQSDAQ. The V and J ends lost 2 bases and 7 bases respectively, with 15 bases between them. CDR3 region: CASSLSGQEGNSPLHF. The CDR3 DNA is TGTGCCAGCAGCTTATCGGGGCAGGAAGGGAATTCACCCCTCCACTTT.

This chain connects TRBV10-2 to TRBJ2-2, with D perhaps being TRBD1 or TRBD2 (5 bases each). The germline V and J ends were trimmed by 2 bases and 0 bases, with 10 bases remaining between them. Germline V gene lookup returns CDR1 WSHSY and CDR2 SAAADI. The CDR3 consists of 16 residues. The CDR3 loop reads CASSERDGTNTGELFF. CDR3 bases: TGCGCCAGCAGTGAGCGGGACGGGACGAACACCGGGGAGCTGTTTTTT.

The chain has TRBV13 and TRBJ1-2; D is unresolved. The germline gives CDR1 PRHDT, CDR2 FYEKMQ (reference sequence). CDR3 length equals 16 residues. The V end was cut by 1 base, the J end by 7 bases, with 19 bases between. CDR3 protein: CASSLEGLPTLSGYTF. For the CDR3, the DNA is TGTGCCAGCAGCTTAGAAGGGCTTCCCACCCTCAGTGGCTACACCTTC.

The J gene is TRBJ2-4, the V gene TRBV4-3; D is possibly TRBD1 (6 bases). The CDR3 consists of 18 residues. V was cut by 0 bases and J by 1 base, with 16 bases left in between. Germline V gene lookup returns CDR1 LGHNA and CDR2 YSLEER. The CDR3 region is CASSQDFPDSGAKNIQYF. CDR3 in DNA: TGCGCCAGCAGCCAAGATTTCCCGGACAGTGGGGCCAAAAACATTCAGTACTTC.

The rearrangement links TRBV9 to TRBJ2-7; D unresolved. The ends were cut back, 4 bases at V and 4 bases at J, with 15 bases in the middle. In germline, CDR1 is SGDLS, CDR2 YYNGEE. CDR3 length: 14 amino acids. The CDR3 DNA sequence: TGTGCCAGCAGCCCAGAAGACTCGAATTACGAGCAGTACTTC. Its protein product is CASSPEDSNYEQYF. The full variable domain, in which reference TRBV9 and TRBJ2-7 provide the parts outside the CDR3, is DSGVTQTPKHLITATGQRVTLRCSPRSGDLSVYWYQQSLDQGLQFLIQYYNGEERAKGNILERFSAQQFPDLHSELNLSSLELGDSALYFCASSPEDSNYEQYFGPGTRLTVT.